The next 26 T cell receptor beta chains were all read from a single sample in a study of regulatory T cells in long-lasting Graves disease. Building the TCR beta libraries relied on iRepertoire HTBI primers, and CDR3 regions underwent Arm-PCR. TCRdb passed the multiplex PCR reads through MiXCR, listing each CDR3 protein once. The sample yields about 470,000 distinct CDR3 sequences, less than 25% seen once. Time point here: persistent/refractory GD, antithyroid drugs over 5 years with positive TRAb. Researchers made the TCR library from RNA that was extracted from PBMCs. Sample: peripheral blood mononuclear cells (PBMCs), taken when the disease was refractory, from a patient treated with antithyroid drugs. All receptors derive from a female donor with Graves disease.

In its sample, this clonotype was seen many times. The rearrangement links TRBV11-2 to TRBJ1-5; D is ambiguous. Germline V gene lookup returns CDR1 SGHAT and CDR2 FQNNGV. The CDR3 covers 13 residues. V lost 2 bases and J lost 5, with 7 bases in between. CDR3 protein: CASSLRLDQPQHF. The DNA of the CDR3 is TGTGCCAGCAGCTTAAGGTTGGATCAGCCCCAGCATTTT.

The count of this clonotype is one. The genes are TRBV7-9 and TRBJ2-3, with D perhaps being TRBD1 or TRBD2 (5 bases each). The CDR3 runs 13 residues. Germline-derived CDR1 and CDR2 are SEHNR and FQNEAQ (reference sequence). With 5 bases removed from V and 6 bases from J, the gap between germline ends came to 12 bases. The CDR3 loop reads CASSPPWGDTQYF. The CDR3 DNA sequence: TGTGCCAGCAGCCCCCCGTGGGGGGATACGCAGTATTTT.

The V and J genes are TRBV7-9 and TRBJ2-7; D ambiguous. Germline CDR1 and CDR2: SEHNR and FQNEAQ (reference sequence). Trimming removed 5 bases from V and 0 bases from J, with 17 bases in between. This CDR3 has 16 amino acids. CDR3 residues: CASSQSGGDSSYEQYF. CDR3 DNA sequence: TGTGCCAGCAGCCAGTCCGGTGGCGATAGCTCCTACGAGCAGTACTTC. Supplemented by reference TRBV7-9 and TRBJ2-7, the full variable domain reads DTGVSQNPRHKITKRGQNVTFRCDPISEHNRLYWYRQTLGQGPEFLTYFQNEAQLEKSRLLSDRFSAERPKGSFSTLEIQRTEQGDSAMYLCASSQSGGDSSYEQYFGPGTRLTVT.

The V gene is TRBV6-1, the J gene TRBJ2-7; unclear D gene. Trimming stripped 8 bases from V and 0 bases from J, with 11 bases between. This CDR3 contains 13 residues. CDR1 MNHNS and CDR2 SASEGT come from the germline V gene. CDR3 sequence (DNA): TGTGCCAGCGGGCTATTAAACTCCTACGAGCAGTACTTC. This encodes CASGLLNSYEQYF.

The V and J genes are TRBV5-5 and TRBJ2-7; 7 nucleotides agree with TRBD1. The CDR3 is 16 amino acids. Germline V CDR1 and CDR2: SGHKS, YYEKEE (reference sequence). With 1 base clipped from V and 4 bases from J, the junction kept 11 bases outside the gene matches. The CDR3 sequence is CASSLSVQGRVYEQYF. The CDR3 bases are TGTGCCAGCAGCTTGAGCGTACAGGGGAGAGTATACGAGCAGTACTTC. Combining the CDR3 with reference TRBV5-5 and TRBJ2-7 gives the whole variable domain DAGVTQSPTHLIKTRGQQVTLRCSPISGHKSVSWYQQVLGQGPQFIFQYYEKEERGRGNFPDRFSARQFPNYSSELNVNALLLGDSALYLCASSLSVQGRVYEQYFGPGTRLTVT.

This clonotype was recorded a few times. The chain joins TRBV19 to TRBJ2-1; 10 bases agree with TRBD2. The CDR3 sequence is 15 residues long. V shed 3 bases and J 5 bases; nucleotides not matched to a gene: 4. Germline V gene sequence: CDR1 LNHDA, CDR2 SQIVND (reference sequence). The CDR3 sequence: CASSMASGSNNEQFF. The CDR3 DNA reads TGTGCCAGTAGTATGGCTAGCGGGAGTAACAATGAGCAGTTCTTC.

This chain uses TRBV4-1 with TRBJ2-4; D tentatively fits TRBD1 or TRBD2 (5 bases each). Germline V gives CDR1 MGHRA, CDR2 YSYEKL. The germline V and J ends were trimmed by 4 bases and 5 bases, with 12 bases remaining between them. The CDR3 consists of 14 residues. CDR3 region: CASSLMGPQNIQYF. The CDR3 DNA sequence: TGCGCCAGCAGCCTGATGGGACCCCAAAACATTCAGTACTTC.

At least ten counts were recorded for this clonotype. This sequence joins TRBV19 and TRBJ2-7; a weak D match, TRBD1 (5 bases). Between the trimmed V and J ends, which lost 6 bases and 9 bases, there was a span of 24 bases. Germline CDR1 reads LNHDA; CDR2 reads SQIVND (reference sequence). CDR3 length: 15 residues. CDR3 sequence (DNA): TGTGCCAGTAGCGGCCGGGCAAGGGGCCTACGTTGGCAGTACTTC. Amino acid sequence: CASSGRARGLRWQYF.

The chain recombines TRBV20-1 with TRBJ2-5; 10 nucleotides match TRBD2. The CDR3 is 14 residues long. Germline values: CDR1 DFQATT, CDR2 SNEGSKA (reference sequence). With V trimmed by 5 bases and J by 4 bases, 7 bases remained unmatched. The CDR3 loop reads CSAPAGGPPETQYF. The CDR3 DNA sequence: TGCAGTGCTCCAGCGGGAGGGCCTCCAGAGACCCAGTACTTC.

In this sample, this clonotype turned up many times. J is TRBJ1-1 and V is TRBV28; perhaps TRBD1 as D (6 bases). Looked up from germline, CDR1 is MDHEN and CDR2 is SYDVKM. The CDR3 contains 16 residues. Trimming left V 2 bases short and J 0 bases short, with 13 bases between. CDR3 loop: CASSLHPDSLNTEAFF. In DNA form, the CDR3 reads TGTGCCAGCAGTTTACACCCGGACAGCCTGAACACTGAAGCTTTCTTT. Combining the CDR3 with reference TRBV28 and TRBJ1-1 gives the whole variable domain DVKVTQSSRYLVKRTGEKVFLECVQDMDHENMFWYRQDPGLGLRLIYFSYDVKMKEKGDIPEGYSVSREKKERFSLILESASTNQTSMYLCASSLHPDSLNTEAFFGQGTRLTVV.

This clonotype was detected many times. The J gene is TRBJ2-5, the V gene TRBV24-1; D is undetermined. Germline V gene data show CDR1 as KGHDR and CDR2 as SFDVKD. CDR3 length: 11 residues. V lost 3 bases to trimming and J lost 14 bases, with 12 bases between them. The CDR3 reads CATSDSAVQYF. Here the CDR3 DNA reads TGTGCCACCAGTGATAGCGCTGTTCAATACTTC.

This clonotype was observed many times. This rearrangement joins TRBV20-1 to TRBJ1-1; D possibly corresponds to TRBD1 (6 bases). The V end lost 1 base, the J end lost 1 base, and 16 bases lay between the germline ends. The CDR3 consists of 16 residues. Germline values: CDR1 DFQATT, CDR2 SNEGSKA (reference sequence). The CDR3 sequence is CSARGQGTGRNTEAFF. In nucleotides, the CDR3 is TGCAGTGCTAGAGGGCAGGGGACGGGTCGGAACACTGAAGCTTTCTTT.

This clonotype was counted a few times. In DNA, the CDR3 is TGTGCCAGCAGCGTCTCCCTGACCGGGGAGCTGTTTTTT. This gives the protein CASSVSLTGELFF. V is TRBV9 and J is TRBJ2-2; D gene ambiguous. CDR3 length: 13 amino acids. The ends were cut back, 2 bases at V and 5 bases at J, with 7 bases in the middle. Germline CDR1 SGDLS, CDR2 YYNGEE.

This clonotype was seen many times. The gene calls are TRBV20-1 and TRBJ2-7; D might be TRBD2 (7 bases). V lost 3 bases and J lost 5, with 8 bases in between. This CDR3 comprises 11 residues. Germline CDR1 and CDR2: DFQATT and SNEGSKA (reference sequence). CDR3 in amino acids: CSARGGHEQYF. The DNA of the CDR3 is TGCAGTGCTAGGGGGGGGCACGAGCAGTACTTC.

This clonotype has ten or more counts. One end of the junction is discordant with germline, which a read error may explain. The V and J genes are TRBV4-1 and TRBJ2-2; D remains unclear. The CDR3 totals 14 residues. CDR1 and CDR2 (germline): MGHRA, YSYEKL. For the CDR3, the DNA is TGTGCCAGCAGCCAGGACCCAAACACCGGGGAGCTGTTTTTT. As protein: CASSQDPNTGELFF.

This clonotype has more than one count but fewer than ten. The J gene is TRBJ2-7, the V gene TRBV10-3, with D perhaps TRBD1 (5 bases). This CDR3 comprises 11 residues. The V gene lost 0 bases and the J gene lost 11 bases, with 8 bases spanning the gap. From germline, CDR1 is ENHRY and CDR2 SYGVKD. The CDR3 DNA follows: TGTGCCATCAGTGAGTCCAGGGATAAGTACTTC. It codes for CAISESRDKYF.

The chain recombines TRBV20-1 with TRBJ2-4, with no clear D. The CDR3 has 13 amino acids. CDR1 and CDR2 (germline): DFQATT, SNEGSKA (reference sequence). The germline V and J ends were trimmed by 5 bases and 7 bases, with 15 bases remaining between them. The CDR3 here is CSAEDRSRNIQYF. DNA of the CDR3: TGCAGTGCTGAGGATAGATCAAGGAACATTCAGTACTTC.

V gene TRBV6-2 or TRBV6-3 combines with J gene TRBJ2-1; D perhaps matches TRBD1 (6 bases). The CDR3 covers 14 residues. The germline V and J ends were trimmed by 9 bases and 9 bases, with 21 bases remaining between them. Germline lookup yields CDR1 MNHEY and CDR2 SVGEGT. In nucleotides, the CDR3 is TGTGCCAGTCTCCGGGACACCTTAGTCGGTGAGCAGTTCTTC. This gives the protein CASLRDTLVGEQFF.

This clonotype was picked up many times. The chain employs TRBV27 and TRBJ1-5, with 7 positions matching TRBD1. Per germline, CDR1 MNHEY and CDR2 SMNVEV (reference sequence). CDR3 size: 13 residues. J lost 7 bases, V lost 5 bases, and 5 bases had no gene match. CDR3 sequence (DNA): TGTGCCAGCAGTGTAAGACAGGGCCAGCCCCAGCATTTT. This codes for CASSVRQGQPQHF.

This clonotype was seen repeatedly, ten times or more. The V gene is TRBV12-3 or TRBV12-4, the J gene TRBJ2-7; a weak D match, TRBD1 (5 bases). V was shortened by 2 bases and J by 6 bases, with 23 bases between the two germline ends. CDR3 length: 17 residues. CDR3 sequence (DNA): TGTGCCAGCAGTTTAATTATGAGCAGGGTACTTTTCGCCGAGCAGTACTTC. It specifies CASSLIMSRVLFAEQYF.

The chain is built from TRBV27 and TRBJ2-3; 8 bases line up with TRBD2. V trimming: 6 bases; J trimming: 0 bases; junction bases outside the gene matches: 8. CDR1 is MNHEY, CDR2 SMNVEV, per germline (reference sequence). The CDR3 spans 16 residues. Here the CDR3 DNA reads TGTGCCAGCAGATTTGTACTAGCGGCTAGCACAGATACGCAGTATTTT. This codes for CASRFVLAASTDTQYF.

This clonotype came up a few times. This sequence joins TRBV28 and TRBJ2-1; the D gene is possibly TRBD2 (6 bases). The length of the CDR3 is 12 residues. The V end was cut by 6 bases, the J end by 9 bases, with 12 bases between. CDR1 and CDR2 from the germline V gene are MDHEN and SYDVKM. The CDR3 sequence: CASSLALVEQFF. The CDR3 nucleotides are TGTGCCAGCAGCCTAGCGTTGGTTGAGCAGTTCTTC. Complete variable domain (other parts from reference TRBV28 and TRBJ2-1): DVKVTQSSRYLVKRTGEKVFLECVQDMDHENMFWYRQDPGLGLRLIYFSYDVKMKEKGDIPEGYSVSREKKERFSLILESASTNQTSMYLCASSLALVEQFFGPGTRLTVL.

This clonotype appeared many times. This chain links TRBV20-1 with TRBJ1-1, with a weak D call TRBD1 (5 bases). Germline CDR1 and CDR2: DFQATT and SNEGSKA (reference sequence). This CDR3 is 14 amino acids long. V shed 3 bases and J shed 4 bases, with 15 bases lying between them. The CDR3 region is CSASPLGEGTEAFF. CDR3 nucleotide sequence: TGCAGTGCTAGTCCGCTGGGGGAGGGCACTGAAGCTTTCTTT.

This clonotype was counted only a few times. The chain has TRBV27 and TRBJ1-2, with TRBD1 identical over 11 bases. V gave up 5 bases and J gave up 6 bases; unmatched junction bases: 8. In germline, CDR1 is MNHEY, CDR2 SMNVEV (reference sequence). The CDR3 sequence is 15 residues long. CDR3 nucleotides: TGTGCCAGCAGTAAAGCCGGGACAGGGGGTAATGGCTACACCTTC. Translating gives CASSKAGTGGNGYTF.

J is TRBJ1-1 and V is TRBV29-1, with a weak D call TRBD1 (5 bases). The CDR3 spans 13 residues. The ends were cut back, 2 bases at V and 5 bases at J, with 12 bases in the middle. Germline loops: CDR1 SQVTM, CDR2 ANQGSEA. In DNA form, the CDR3 reads TGCAGCGTTGAACGCAGGGCAAGGACTGAAGCTTTCTTT. This sequence encodes CSVERRARTEAFF.

This chain connects TRBV20-1 to TRBJ1-5; tentatively, D is TRBD1 (6 bases). Germline loops: CDR1 DFQATT, CDR2 SNEGSKA (reference sequence). V shed 2 bases and J shed 5 bases, with 22 bases lying between them. This CDR3 is built from 17 residues. The CDR3 here is CSARQGGGVRVDQPQHF. As DNA, the CDR3 is TGCAGTGCTAGACAAGGGGGAGGGGTCCGGGTCGATCAGCCCCAGCATTTT.